These T cell receptor beta chains were read from a single sample in a study of glioma-infiltrating T cells after dendritic cell vaccination. The assay was immunoSEQ multiplex PCR, and TCRdb's table has in-frame clones only and misses some. The repertoire includes tens of thousands of clones, around nine tenths of them detected once, and approximately 10% sits in the top ten. Sequencing was performed on blood, taken after dendritic cell vaccination. These receptors all come from a human donor with glioblastoma. The CDR3 runs from the conserved cysteine through the conserved F or W. Fields, in order: clone size, V gene, J gene, D gene, CDR3 DNA, CDR3 protein. The D gene is left open where the match is weak. Some rows have no size entry. The others give once, few or many, or a class for an expanded clone.

>.|TRBV14|TRBJ2-7|.
TGTGCCAGCAGCCAAGATAATTATTACGAGCAGTACTTC
CASSQDNYYEQYF
>.|TRBV5-1|TRBJ2-3|TRBD2
TGCGCCAGCAGCTTGGAGGGCGGGGGGCCAGGCACAGATACGCAGTATTTT
CASSLEGGGPGTDTQYF
>.|TRBV14|TRBJ1-1|.
TGTGCCAGCAGCCAAGGTACAGGGACTGAAGCTTTCTTT
CASSQGTGTEAFF
>.|TRBV19|TRBJ1-2|.
TGTGCCAGTAGTATTACTGGGGGCCAGGGTGGCTACACCTTC
CASSITGGQGGYTF
>.|TRBV1|TRBJ2-1|.
TGCACCAGCAGCCAAGATAGGGCGGGGGGGCATGGGGAGCAGTTCTTC
CTSSQDRAGGHGEQFF
>.|TRBV27|TRBJ2-7|.
TGTGCCAGCAGTTTACCGTACAGAGTGCTTTACGAGCAGTACTTC
CASSLPYRVLYEQYF
>.|TRBV30|TRBJ1-6|TRBD1
TGTGCCTGGAGCGGTCCGGGACAGGGGGTTTCACCCCTCCACTTT
CAWSGPGQGVSPLHF
>.|TRBV9|TRBJ2-3|TRBD2
TGTGCCAGCAGCGCCCTACGGGGGGGCGGGGGCACAGATACGCAGTATTTT
CASSALRGGGGTDTQYF
>.|TRBV5-6|TRBJ2-7|.
TGTGCCAGCAGCAGACGGGGATGGGAGCAGTACTTC
CASSRRGWEQYF
>.|TRBV5-1|TRBJ2-7|.
TGCGCCAGCAGCCCAGGACAGACTAATACCTACGAGCAGTACTTC
CASSPGQTNTYEQYF
>.|TRBV7-2|TRBJ1-3|TRBD1
TGTGCCAGCTCTTCGATACAGGGGAGAAACACCATATATTTT
CASSSIQGRNTIYF
>.|TRBV7-3|TRBJ2-2|.
TGTGCCAGCAGCTCGGTTAATCCGAGCACCGGGGAGCTGTTTTTT
CASSSVNPSTGELFF
>.|TRBV10-3|TRBJ1-3|TRBD1
TGTGCCATCAGTGTCGGCCAGGGGGCAGGTGGAAACACCATATATTTT
CAISVGQGAGGNTIYF
>once|TRBV6-5|TRBJ1-5|.
TGTGCCAGCATGGGGAAGGGGAATGGCAATCAGCCCCAGCATTTT
CASMGKGNGNQPQHF
>.|TRBV19|TRBJ1-1|.
TGTGCCAGTAGTTTCGGGGGGAGCACTGAAGCTTTCTTT
CASSFGGSTEAFF
>.|TRBV5-1|TRBJ2-7|.
TGCGCCAGCAGCTTGGGAGCGACAGGTCCCCCCTACGAGCAGTACTTC
CASSLGATGPPYEQYF
>.|TRBV28|TRBJ1-2|.
TGTGCCAGCAGTCTGGCAGGGACTAACTATGGCTACACCTTC
CASSLAGTNYGYTF
>once|TRBV11-2|TRBJ2-1|.
TGTGCCAGCAGCTTCAGGGGTAGGTACAATGAGCAGTTCTTC
CASSFRGRYNEQFF
>.|TRBV30|TRBJ2-5|TRBD2
TGTGCCTGGAGTGTACTAGCGGGAGAGACCCAGTACTTC
CAWSVLAGETQYF
>.|TRBV5-1|TRBJ2-2|TRBD2
TGCGCCAGCAAGCGGGGGGACACCGGGGAGCTGTTTTTT
CASKRGDTGELFF
>.|TRBV7-2|TRBJ1-1|TRBD1
TGTGCCAGCACCGGGAAGGGACAGATGAACACTGAAGCTTTCTTT
CASTGKGQMNTEAFF
>.|TRBV6-6|TRBJ1-1|TRBD1
TGTGCCAGCAGTTTCACAGGACAGGGAGGAACTGAAGCTTTCTTT
CASSFTGQGGTEAFF
>.|TRBV27|TRBJ1-5|TRBD1
TGTGCCAGCAGTCCGGGACAGGGCCCCAATCAGCCCCAGCATTTT
CASSPGQGPNQPQHF
>.|TRBV6-4|TRBJ2-3|TRBD2
TGTGCCAGCAGTGTCGAGGGAGGGCAAAAAGATACGCAGTATTTT
CASSVEGGQKDTQYF
>.|TRBV10-3|TRBJ2-1|TRBD2
TGTGCCATCAGTGATCCGACTAGCGGGAGGGCCTTTGAGCAGTTCTTC
CAISDPTSGRAFEQFF
>.|TRBV11-3|TRBJ2-5|TRBD2
TGTGCCAGCAGCTCCGCTAGCGGGAGCTACGGAAAGACCCAGTACTTC
CASSSASGSYGKTQYF
>once|TRBV7-8|TRBJ2-1|.
TGTGCCAGCAGCTTATTCAGGGGAATTTCCTACAATGAGCAGTTCTTC
CASSLFRGISYNEQFF
>.|TRBV2|TRBJ1-5|TRBD1
TGTGCCAGCAGTTTCCGACAGGGGGCCGGTCCCCAGCATTTT
CASSFRQGAGPQHF
>.|TRBV5-4|TRBJ2-5|.
TGTGCCAGCAGCTTCCCTGTTCTTGGCCAAGGGGCGGAGACCCAGTACTTC
CASSFPVLGQGAETQYF
>.|TRBV19|TRBJ2-7|.
TGTGCCAGTAGTATAGTTGACAGTAACCACGAGCAGTACTTC
CASSIVDSNHEQYF
>.|TRBV5-1|TRBJ1-1|TRBD1
TGCGCCAGCAAGGGGGGCTTCGGGACAGGGGCCCCTGGGGGGGGGAACACTGAAGCTTTCTTT
CASKGGFGTGAPGGGNTEAFF
>.|TRBV19|TRBJ2-7|TRBD1
TGTGCCAGTAGCCTGACAGGGGCCTACGAGCAGTACTTC
CASSLTGAYEQYF
>.|TRBV4-1|TRBJ2-7|TRBD2
TGCGCCAGCAGCCAAGATTTTAGCGGGAGGTTCTACGAGCAGTACTTC
CASSQDFSGRFYEQYF
>once|TRBV19|TRBJ1-6|.
TGTGCCAGTAGTATAGTGCAGGCCAATTCACCCCTCCACTTT
CASSIVQANSPLHF
>.|TRBV19|TRBJ1-5|TRBD1
TGTGCCAGTAGCGGCGGGACAGGGGACTATAGCAATCAGCCCCAGCATTTT
CASSGGTGDYSNQPQHF
>.|TRBV4-2|TRBJ2-7|.
TGTGCCAGCAGCCAGGAGCTAGCCACACCTCCCTACGAGCAGTACTTC
CASSQELATPPYEQYF
>.|TRBV5-1|TRBJ2-2|.
TGCGCCAGCAGCGTGACAGGGAACACCGGGGAGCTGTTTTTT
CASSVTGNTGELFF
>.|TRBV30|TRBJ1-5|.
TGTGCCTGGAGTTCAGCAGGTAGCAATCAGCCCCAGCATTTT
CAWSSAGSNQPQHF
>once|TRBV4-3|TRBJ2-3|TRBD2
TGCGCCAGCAGCCAAGAAACTAGCGCCTTCACAGATACGCAGTATTTT
CASSQETSAFTDTQYF
>.|TRBV13|TRBJ2-7|TRBD1
TGTGCCAGCAGCCCCCAAGGACAGGGGAGACCCCGCTCCTACGAGCAGTACTTC
CASSPQGQGRPRSYEQYF
>.|TRBV6-1|TRBJ1-1|TRBD1
TGTGCCAGCAGTGCTAGACAGGGTGTGCGAGCTTTCTTT
CASSARQGVRAFF
>.|TRBV9|TRBJ1-2|TRBD1
TGTGCCAGCAGCGTAGGAGGACAGGGGATCTATGGCTACACCTTC
CASSVGGQGIYGYTF
>.|TRBV7-2|TRBJ1-2|.
TGTGCCAGCAGCTTATTCCTTTCACAGGCCTATGGCTACACCTTC
CASSLFLSQAYGYTF
>.|TRBV7-9|TRBJ2-5|.
TGTGCCAGCAGCTTAACGACAGGACAAGAGACCCAGTACTTC
CASSLTTGQETQYF
>.|TRBV19|TRBJ1-4|.
TGTGCCAGTAGCATAGGAGGTTTTCTGGTAAAACTGTTTTTT
CASSIGGFLVKLFF
>.|TRBV10-3|TRBJ2-5|.
TGTGCCACACGACAGGCTCCAGACCAAGAGACCCAGTACTTC
CATRQAPDQETQYF
>.|TRBV9|TRBJ1-1|TRBD1
TGTGCCAGCAGCGCAAGACAGGGGATGAACACTGAAGCTTTCTTT
CASSARQGMNTEAFF
>.|TRBV15|TRBJ2-3|.
TGTGCCACCAGCAGAGGTGCCTCGACTAGCACAGATACGCAGTATTTT
CATSRGASTSTDTQYF
>.|TRBV6-5|TRBJ1-1|.
TGTGCCAGCAATGCACAGGGTAGCCGAGGGACTGAAGCTTTCTTT
CASNAQGSRGTEAFF
>.|TRBV5-1|TRBJ2-3|TRBD2
TGCGCCAGCAGCTTGGCTAGCGGCGTCGTAGGAGATACGCAGTATTTT
CASSLASGVVGDTQYF
>.|TRBV27|TRBJ2-2|.
TGTGCCAGCAGTCCACTCTTCACACGACAGACCGGGGAGCTGTTTTTT
CASSPLFTRQTGELFF
>.|TRBV5-1|TRBJ2-7|.
TGCGCCAGCAGCTATACCGGGAGCACGTCCCGGAGCTCCTACGAGCAGTACTTC
CASSYTGSTSRSSYEQYF
>few|TRBV30|TRBJ1-4|.
TGTGCCTGGAGTGCAGGGAGGGAGGCTGAAAAACTGTTTTTT
CAWSAGREAEKLFF
>.|TRBV4-3|TRBJ1-5|.
TGCGCCGGCAGCCAAGGAGGGACTAGGAATCAGCCCCAGCATTTT
CAGSQGGTRNQPQHF